The entry below describes one T cell receptor (beta chain). Its antigen is not identified. This specimen belongs to a study of lymphopenia after photon versus proton radiotherapy. Whole-study findings and limits: Under photons, naive T cells and diversity fell while effector/memory populations rose. Oligoclonal CD8+ Temra expansion after nadir drove photon patients' diversity drop. Post-nadir TCR diversity decline inversely tracked overall survival among those who died.

The assay was immunoSEQ multiplex PCR, and TCRdb's table has in-frame clones only and misses some. The sample lists tens of thousands of clones, over 70% occurring once. The source is a man in his fifties with gastric cancer. The sample was peripheral blood, taken from a patient treated with photon-based radiotherapy.

The CDR3: CASSQVRANTEAFF. Here the CDR3 DNA reads TGCGCCAGCAGCCAAGTTAGGGCGAACACTGAAGCTTTCTTT. The chain employs TRBV4-1 and TRBJ1-1, with D unresolved. Germline CDR1 is MGHRA and CDR2 is YSYEKL. This CDR3 is 14 amino acids long. V lost 1 base to trimming and J lost 1 base, with 7 bases between them.